These 11 T cell receptor beta chains came from one sample sequenced in a study of T cell responses to AZD1222 COVID-19 vaccine. Sequenced by immunoSEQ multiplex PCR; TCRdb stores in-frame clones only, minus some. Of roughly 150,000 clones listed, more than 75% were seen once; the top ten hold about a tenth. Sequenced here: peripheral blood, sampled 28 days after the second AZD1222 dose. Receptors were obtained from an adult who received the AZD1222 COVID-19 vaccine.

The V gene is TRBV4-2, the J gene TRBJ2-3; 9 bases line up with TRBD2. CDR3 length: 19 residues. CDR1 is LGHNA, CDR2 YNFKEQ, per germline. Trimming removed 1 base from V and 5 bases from J; junction bases left unmatched: 16. The CDR3 DNA reads TGTGCCAGCAGCCAAGCCGCCCTAGCGGGAACCCCCGTCGGAGATACGCAGTATTTT. Amino acids: CASSQAALAGTPVGDTQYF.

The genes are TRBV27 and TRBJ2-5, with D possibly being TRBD2 (5 bases). The CDR3 sequence is 12 residues long. V lost 5 bases and J lost 7, with 11 bases in between. Per the germline V gene, CDR1 is MNHEY and CDR2 is SMNVEV (reference sequence). For the CDR3, the DNA is TGTGCCAGCAGTGCCGTACTAGGGACCCAGTACTTC. Amino acids: CASSAVLGTQYF.

The chain joins TRBV15 to TRBJ1-6; D may be TRBD1 (5 bases). The CDR3 has 17 residues. The V end was cut by 0 bases, the J end by 0 bases, with 9 bases between. Germline V gives CDR1 LNHNV, CDR2 YYDKDF (reference sequence). The CDR3 nucleotides read TGTGCCACCAGCAGAGATCGGGGGAGCTCCTATAATTCACCCCTCCACTTT. Protein product: CATSRDRGSSYNSPLHF.

This clone was seen only once. V gene TRBV14 combines with J gene TRBJ2-1; the D gene is possibly TRBD2 (6 bases). This CDR3 region has 13 residues. Germline V lookup: CDR1 SGHDN, CDR2 FVKESK. Trimming removed 0 bases at V and 9 bases at J, with 9 bases between. The CDR3 bases are TGTGCCAGCAGCCAAGATTGGCGGGGTGAGCAGTTCTTC. Translating gives CASSQDWRGEQFF.

This clone was detected a few times. This sequence joins TRBV7-2 and TRBJ2-1; TRBD1 agrees at 9 bases. The trim removed 5 bases at V and 6 bases at J, leaving 8 bases unmatched. Germline CDR1 reads SGHTA; CDR2 reads FQGNSA. The CDR3 consists of 15 residues. The CDR3: CASSHRRTGVNEQFF. As DNA, the CDR3 is TGTGCCAGCAGCCACAGACGGACAGGGGTCAATGAGCAGTTCTTC.

The chain recombines TRBV5-6 with TRBJ2-1; D not resolved. Germline values: CDR1 SGHDT, CDR2 YYEEEE. This CDR3 is built from 13 residues. V was trimmed by 10 bases and J by 6 bases, leaving 17 bases between them. CDR3 loop: CAAAVRSINEQFF. The CDR3 DNA reads TGTGCCGCGGCGGTTCGGTCAATCAATGAGCAGTTCTTC.

The chain combines TRBV24-1 with TRBJ2-1; tentatively, D is TRBD2 (5 bases). This CDR3 comprises 15 residues. Germline CDR1 reads KGHDR; CDR2 reads SFDVKD. V lost 5 bases and J lost 2, with 12 bases in between. This CDR3 reads CATSGVTTPYNEQFF. In nucleotides, the CDR3 is TGTGCCACCAGTGGGGTGACTACCCCCTACAATGAGCAGTTCTTC.

This clone was observed once. V and J are TRBV7-3 and TRBJ2-2; TRBD2 matches 7 bases. The CDR3 extends over 17 amino acids. Trimming cost V 6 bases and J 0 bases; bases outside gene matches: 10. CDR1 is SGHTA and CDR2 is FQGTGA in the germline V gene. CDR3 residues: CASSQNRAGPNTGELFF. For the CDR3, the DNA is TGTGCCAGCAGTCAAAACCGAGCGGGGCCGAACACCGGGGAGCTGTTTTTT.

In nucleotides, the CDR3 is TGTGCCAGCACCCCCCGGCTTGGGGGGCGAGAAAAACTGTTTTTT. This translates into CASTPRLGGREKLFF. The chain joins TRBV28 to TRBJ1-4, with D tentatively TRBD1 (6 bases). The CDR3 totals 15 residues. The germline CDR1 and CDR2 sequences are MDHEN and SYDVKM. Trimming removed 7 bases from V and 8 bases from J, with 20 bases in between.

This chain connects TRBV27 to TRBJ1-4; D remains ambiguous. Trimming pared 3 bases from V and 7 bases from J, leaving 15 bases between. The CDR3 is 15 amino acids. Germline CDR1 is MNHEY and CDR2 is SMNVEV (reference sequence). The CDR3 DNA reads as TGTGCCAGCAGTTTGCGTGACGGGAGGAGTGAAAAACTGTTTTTT. This encodes CASSLRDGRSEKLFF.

The J gene is TRBJ2-1, the V gene TRBV5-1; D might be TRBD2 (6 bases). The germline gives CDR1 SGHRS, CDR2 YFSETQ. The V and J ends lost 6 bases and 5 bases respectively, with 18 bases between them. CDR3 size: 15 residues. The CDR3: CASTITGSVNNEQFF. CDR3 nucleotides: TGCGCCAGCACAATCACCGGGAGTGTCAACAATGAGCAGTTCTTC.